This TCR beta chain stems from a study of blood T cell repertoires in COVID-19. Study overall: Both acute and convalescent COVID-19 samples were obtained from the United States, Italy and Spain. PBMCs, B-cell-depleted T cells, or T cells provided the cDNA or gDNA that made up the material.

The CDR3 consists of 17 residues. The germline CDR1 and CDR2 sequences are SGHKS and YYEKEE (reference sequence). V was shortened by 4 bases and J by 6 bases, with 23 bases between the two germline ends. Sequencing used immunoSEQ multiplex PCR; TCRdb keeps in-frame clones, though not all of them. The sample includes just over 350,000 clones, less than 90% seen only once; the top ten take around 7.4%. The chain links TRBV5-5 to TRBJ2-1; tentative D call: TRBD1 (6 bases). This TCR came from a woman in her fifties or sixties with COVID-19, enrolled during active disease. The specimen sequenced was peripheral blood. The CDR3 loop is CASSRIHRVGSGNEQFF. CDR3 bases: TGTGCCAGCAGCCGCATCCACAGGGTTGGGTCTGGCAATGAGCAGTTCTTC.